Listed below are T cell receptor beta chains from one sample, sequenced in a study of shared clonotypes between healthy human individuals. Profiled with immunoSEQ multiplex PCR; TCRdb holds only in-frame clones, not every one. The sample lists over 700,000 clones, 55% to 80% occurring once. What was sequenced was memory CD4+ T cells sorted from blood. All receptors come from a woman in her 30s in good health. The CDR3 runs from the conserved cysteine through the conserved F or W. A D gene is named only where the DNA matches it firmly. Clone size is given for some rows only: seen once, a few or many times, or a class if the clone is expanded.

-	TRBD2	TRBJ2-5	TRBV5-1	CASSLGGGSKETQYF	TGCGCCAGCAGCCTGGGTGGCGGGAGTAAGGAGACCCAGTACTTC
-	-	TRBJ1-4	TRBV28	CASSNEKLFF	TGTGCCAGCAGTAATGAAAAACTGTTTTTT
-	TRBD1	TRBJ2-5	TRBV6-5	CASSQGVGETQYF	TGTGCCAGCAGCCAGGGGGTGGGGGAGACCCAGTACTTC
-	-	TRBJ2-5	TRBV11-3	CASSLVPGPQETQYF	TGTGCCAGCAGCTTAGTTCCAGGACCTCAAGAGACCCAGTACTTC
-	TRBD2	TRBJ2-7	TRBV13	CASSESSGSFYEQYF	TGTGCCAGCAGCGAGTCTAGCGGGAGTTTCTACGAGCAGTACTTC
few	-	TRBJ1-5	TRBV19	CASSMKGPSNQPQHF	TGTGCCAGTAGTATGAAGGGGCCCAGCAATCAGCCCCAGCATTTT
many	TRBD2	TRBJ2-5	TRBV30	CAWHASGGRETQYF	TGTGCCTGGCACGCTAGCGGAGGCAGGGAGACCCAGTACTTC
-	TRBD2	TRBJ2-7	TRBV7-8	CASSFSGRDYEQYF	TGTGCCAGCAGCTTTAGCGGGAGAGACTACGAGCAGTACTTC
once	TRBD1	TRBJ1-5	TRBV18	CASSPDRGRQPQHF	TGTGCCAGCTCACCCGACAGGGGTCGGCAGCCCCAGCATTTT
-	-	TRBJ1-3	TRBV11-2	CASSQGWGSHGNTIYF	TGTGCCAGCAGCCAAGGGTGGGGCTCCCACGGAAACACCATATATTTT
-	-	TRBJ1-5	TRBV28	CASSIGPASGDQPQHF	TGTGCCAGCAGCATAGGACCTGCCTCTGGGGATCAGCCCCAGCATTTT
-	-	TRBJ2-7	TRBV11-2	CASRDWDEQYF	TGTGCCAGCAGGGATTGGGACGAGCAGTACTTC
-	TRBD1	TRBJ1-5	TRBV18	CASSGETGVGQPQHF	TGTGCCAGCTCAGGAGAGACAGGGGTCGGTCAGCCCCAGCATTTT
-	-	TRBJ1-5	TRBV6-4	CASRDPGRYGQPQHF	TGTGCCAGCAGAGACCCGGGTCGATACGGTCAGCCCCAGCATTTT
-	-	TRBJ1-2	TRBV11-1	CASSLRQTLNYGYTF	TGTGCCAGCAGCTTGCGCCAGACCCTTAACTATGGCTACACCTTC
-	TRBD2	TRBJ2-7	TRBV2	CASSIGTSGTYEQYF	TGTGCCAGCAGTATTGGGACTAGCGGAACCTACGAGCAGTACTTC
once	-	TRBJ2-4	TRBV18	CASSPPLLGPGGRNIQYF	TGTGCCAGCTCACCACCGCTCCTCGGCCCTGGGGGCAGAAACATTCAGTACTTC
-	-	TRBJ2-2	TRBV13	CASSYGQLNTGELFF	TGTGCCAGCAGCTACGGACAGCTGAACACCGGGGAGCTGTTTTTT
-	TRBD1	TRBJ2-7	TRBV5-1	CASQRNPGTGDYEQYF	TGCGCCAGCCAGAGAAATCCCGGGACAGGGGACTACGAGCAGTACTTC
once	-	TRBJ1-1	TRBV6-6	CASSLTDGGIAFF	TGTGCCAGCAGTTTAACGGACGGGGGTATAGCTTTCTTT